The subject of this entry is one T cell receptor beta chain. Its target is unknown. V was trimmed by 1 base and J by 0 bases, leaving 17 bases between them. CDR3 length: 18 residues. Germline V CDR1 and CDR2: SGHKS, YYEKEE (reference sequence). Data came from immunoSEQ multiplex PCR; TCRdb stores just in-frame clones and leaves some out. The sample comprises around 320,000 clones, over 75% of which are singletons, and about 3% rests with the top ten. Specified treatment: some 20 received Ad26.COV2.S at low or high dose, single or two shots; 5 received placebo; per-sample allocation not given. The samples date from day 63 after the first vaccine or placebo injection. This record comes from a study of Ad26.COV2.S vaccination and SARS-CoV-2 variants. Overall study context: Each vaccinee took Ad26.COV2.S intramuscularly, once or twice 56 days apart. The study's findings and limits: Spike-specific CD8+ and CD4+ T cell responses reportedly showed substantial breadth after vaccination.

The clonotype originates from a person aged 18-65 years who received the Ad26.COV2.S COVID-19 vaccine or a placebo. The material sequenced was peripheral blood, taken in a trial of Ad26.COV2.S vaccine versus placebo. The rearrangement joins TRBV5-5 to TRBJ1-5; D uncertain. CDR3 sequence: CASSLNGPKEASNQPQHF. The DNA of the CDR3 is TGTGCCAGCAGCTTGAACGGTCCAAAGGAGGCTAGCAATCAGCCCCAGCATTTT.